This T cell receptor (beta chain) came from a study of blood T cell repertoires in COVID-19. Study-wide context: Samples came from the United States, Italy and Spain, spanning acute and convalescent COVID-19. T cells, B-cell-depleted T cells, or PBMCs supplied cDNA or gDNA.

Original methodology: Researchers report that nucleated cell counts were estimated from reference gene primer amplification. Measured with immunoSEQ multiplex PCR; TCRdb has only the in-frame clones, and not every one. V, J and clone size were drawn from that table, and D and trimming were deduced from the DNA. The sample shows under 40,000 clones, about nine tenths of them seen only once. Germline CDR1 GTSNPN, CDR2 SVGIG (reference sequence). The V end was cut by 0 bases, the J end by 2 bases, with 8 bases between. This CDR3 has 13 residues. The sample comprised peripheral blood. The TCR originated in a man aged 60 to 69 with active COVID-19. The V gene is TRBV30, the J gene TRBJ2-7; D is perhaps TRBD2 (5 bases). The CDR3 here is CAWSVLEAYEQYF. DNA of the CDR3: TGTGCCTGGAGTGTACTAGAGGCCTACGAGCAGTACTTC.